Presented here are 18 T cell receptor beta chains from one specimen sequenced in a study of glioma-infiltrating T cells after dendritic cell vaccination (dated by TCRdb to the mid-2010s). Receptor amplification or capture employed the immunoSEQ multiplex PCR assay. TCRdb provides this immuneACCESS table in a form limited to in-frame rearrangements. Some clones are lacking; in checked studies, under half of them reflect an unresolved V gene, and why the rest are absent is not known. This sample holds over 55,000 clones; under 90% were observed only once. 7.9% of the sample is held by the ten biggest clonotypes. This specimen was blood, taken before dendritic cell vaccination. The receptors were sampled from a human donor with glioblastoma.

The J gene is TRBJ1-1, the V gene TRBV5-4; 7 nucleotides align to TRBD1. The V and J ends lost 7 bases and 7 bases, in that order; junction bases with no gene match: 7. CDR1 and CDR2 from the germline V gene are SGHNT and YYREEE (reference sequence). This CDR3 has 12 amino acids. This chain's CDR3 is CASGRTGHEAFF. CDR3 bases: TGTGCCAGCGGGAGGACAGGACATGAAGCTTTCTTT.

As concerns this clone: One end of the junction varies from germline; a read error may be responsible. The chain is built from TRBV30 and TRBJ2-5; a possible D gene is TRBD2 (6 bases). Germline assignment: CDR1 GTSNPN and CDR2 SVGIG (reference sequence). The CDR3 contains 11 residues. The CDR3 DNA reads TGCTCCGGACTCGGGAGAGAGACCCAGTACTTC. It encodes CSGLGRETQYF.

The chain couples TRBV7-9 to TRBJ1-2, with 9 bases matching TRBD1. Germline V gene lookup returns CDR1 SEHNR and CDR2 FQNEAQ (reference sequence). The CDR3 length is 16 residues. With 6 bases clipped from V and 3 bases from J, the junction kept 11 bases outside the gene matches. The CDR3 DNA reads TGTGCCAGCAGAAAACAGGGGACAGGGTACGACTATGGCTACACCTTC. Translated, it gives CASRKQGTGYDYGYTF.

The genes are TRBV19 and TRBJ2-7, with D perhaps matching TRBD2 (5 bases). This CDR3 comprises 16 residues. CDR1 and CDR2 from the germline V gene are LNHDA and SQIVND (reference sequence). Trimming pared 6 bases from V and 3 bases from J, leaving 21 bases between. CDR3 residues: CASSPAGVRSDYEQYF. CDR3 DNA sequence: TGTGCCAGTAGCCCGGCCGGGGTTCGGAGTGACTACGAGCAGTACTTC.

The chain couples TRBV14 to TRBJ1-2, with unresolved D. Germline CDR1 is SGHDN and CDR2 is FVKESK. V was cut by 4 bases and J by 8 bases, with 14 bases left in between. The CDR3 contains 13 residues. The CDR3 bases are TGTGCCAGCAGCCCTAATCGGGTTGGCGGCTACACCTTC. It yields the protein CASSPNRVGGYTF.

The CDR3 sequence is CASSLQGNEKLFF. In DNA, the CDR3 is TGTGCCAGCAGCCTCCAGGGAAATGAAAAACTGTTTTTT. The chain uses TRBV5-6 and TRBJ1-4, with a possible D match to TRBD1 (5 bases). The V end lost 4 bases, the J end lost 5 bases, and 9 bases lay between the germline ends. CDR1 is SGHDT, CDR2 YYEEEE, per germline. CDR3 length: 13 amino acids.

The chain couples TRBV19 to TRBJ2-5; D is undetermined. Gene TRBJ2-7 matches the end of the DNA better, so the J call may be wrong. The germline CDR1 and CDR2 sequences are LNHDA and SQIVND (reference sequence). CDR3 length equals 14 residues. DNA for the CDR3: TGTGCCAGTAGTATCGGGTCCTCAGACGACGAGCAGTACTTC. It is translated as CASSIGSSDDEQYF.

Of note for this clone: The junction does not match germline at one end; this may be a read error. This chain uses TRBV4-2 with TRBJ1-4; D call uncertain. The length of the CDR3 is 15 residues. The germline CDR1 and CDR2 sequences are LGHNA and YNFKEQ. The CDR3 sequence: CAGSQDRGDNEKLFF. The CDR3 DNA reads as TGTGCCGGCAGCCAAGATCGTGGAGATAATGAAAAACTGTTTTTT.

This clone appeared a single time. The chain combines TRBV4-3 with TRBJ2-2, with D unresolved. V was cut by 0 bases and J by 7 bases, with 9 bases left in between. Germline loops: CDR1 LGHNA, CDR2 YSLEER. This CDR3 comprises 14 residues. The CDR3 here is CASSQDMAVGELFF. DNA of the CDR3: TGCGCCAGCAGCCAAGATATGGCTGTCGGGGAGCTGTTTTTT.

The chain combines TRBV4-1 with TRBJ1-5; D is perhaps TRBD1 (6 bases). Germline lookup yields CDR1 MGHRA and CDR2 YSYEKL. Trimming took 3 bases from V and 5 from J, leaving 14 bases between them. This CDR3 has 15 amino acids. The CDR3 spells CASSHPGTPYQPQHF. The CDR3 coding sequence is TGCGCCAGCAGCCATCCCGGGACACCTTATCAGCCCCAGCATTTT.

The chain is built from TRBV11-2 and TRBJ2-5; D remains ambiguous. CDR1 SGHAT and CDR2 FQNNGV come from the germline V gene. The CDR3 spans 11 residues. V lost 5 bases and J lost 3, with 4 bases in between. The CDR3 is CASSVKETQYF. The CDR3 region has the DNA TGTGCCAGCAGCGTTAAAGAGACCCAGTACTTC.

The chain combines TRBV18 with TRBJ2-1; the D gene is possibly TRBD1 (6 bases). The CDR3 covers 13 residues. V lost 10 bases and J 5 bases, leaving 15 bases between the germline ends. CDR1 is KGHSH and CDR2 is LQKENI in the germline V gene. In DNA, the CDR3 is TGTGCCACAGGGACATCTAATGACAATGAGCAGTTCTTC. Protein: CATGTSNDNEQFF.

In this sample, this clone turned up a few times. The V gene is TRBV6-1, the J gene TRBJ1-5, with D perhaps TRBD1 (6 bases). CDR1 is MNHNS and CDR2 is SASEGT in the germline V gene. The CDR3 contains 14 residues. Trimming shortened V by 7 bases and J by 9 bases, and 19 bases separated the two germline ends. CDR3 sequence reads: CASTRDEVGGPQHF. The CDR3 DNA sequence: TGTGCCAGCACTCGGGACGAGGTAGGGGGGCCCCAGCATTTT.

The chain links TRBV4-1 to TRBJ2-1; D remains unclear. CDR3 length: 15 amino acids. Trimming pared 4 bases from V and 4 bases from J, leaving 14 bases between. The germline V gene encodes CDR1 MGHRA and CDR2 YSYEKL. The CDR3 spells CASSRPGPAYNEQFF. CDR3 DNA sequence: TGCGCCAGCAGCCGACCGGGTCCCGCGTACAATGAGCAGTTCTTC.

This clone occurred once. The J gene is TRBJ2-7, the V gene TRBV7-7, with 7 bases that match TRBD1. This CDR3 comprises 13 residues. J lost 5 bases, V lost 1 base, and 2 bases had no gene match. Germline V lookup: CDR1 SSHAT, CDR2 FNYEAQ (reference sequence). The CDR3 sequence: CASSLDRGHEQYF. The DNA for the CDR3 is TGTGCCAGCAGCTTAGACAGGGGACACGAGCAGTACTTC.

The chain couples TRBV4-1 to TRBJ2-7, with TRBD2 matching over 10 bases. Germline V gene sequence: CDR1 MGHRA, CDR2 YSYEKL. V was clipped by 1 base and J by 2 bases; unmatched bases: 8. The CDR3 spans 17 residues. DNA of the CDR3: TGCGCCAGCAGCCAAGTCGATAGCGGGGGGATCACCTACGAGCAGTACTTC. Amino acid sequence: CASSQVDSGGITYEQYF.

The genes are TRBV5-1 and TRBJ1-4, with D maybe TRBD1 (5 bases). CDR1 SGHRS and CDR2 YFSETQ come from the germline V gene. The V end lost 7 bases, the J end lost 5 bases, and 18 bases lay between the germline ends. The CDR3 runs to 15 residues. The CDR3: CASRWGPDSNEKLFF. The CDR3 DNA reads as TGCGCCAGCCGATGGGGCCCTGATTCGAATGAAAAACTGTTTTTT.

The rearrangement joins TRBV5-4 to TRBJ1-2; 9 nucleotides line up with TRBD1. This CDR3 is built from 14 residues. The V segment lost 4 bases and the J segment 7 bases; nucleotides outside the gene matches: 8. Germline-derived CDR1 and CDR2 are SGHNT and YYREEE (reference sequence). The CDR3 bases are TGTGCCAGCAGCCGGGACAGGGTTGAGGGTGGCTACACCTTC. Protein: CASSRDRVEGGYTF.